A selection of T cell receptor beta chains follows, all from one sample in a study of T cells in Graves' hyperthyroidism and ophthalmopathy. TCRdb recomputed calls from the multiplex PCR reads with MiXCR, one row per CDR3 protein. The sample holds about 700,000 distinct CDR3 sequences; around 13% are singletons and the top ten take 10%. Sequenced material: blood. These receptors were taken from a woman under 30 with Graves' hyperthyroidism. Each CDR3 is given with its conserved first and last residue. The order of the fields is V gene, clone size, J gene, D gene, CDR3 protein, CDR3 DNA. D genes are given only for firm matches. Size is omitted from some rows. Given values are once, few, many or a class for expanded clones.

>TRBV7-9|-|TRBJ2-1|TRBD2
CASDIAGGSYNEQFF
TGTGCCAGCGATATAGCGGGAGGCTCCTACAATGAGCAGTTCTTC
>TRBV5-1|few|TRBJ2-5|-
CASSPGRQAGETQYF
TGCGCCAGCAGCCCGGGGAGGCAGGCGGGGGAGACCCAGTACTTC
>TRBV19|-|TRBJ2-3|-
CASSIISGSADTQYF
TGTGCCAGTAGTATCATTAGCGGAAGCGCAGATACGCAGTATTTT
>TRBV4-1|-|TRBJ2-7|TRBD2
CASSQLGLAGSEQYF
TGCGCCAGCAGCCAACTAGGACTAGCGGGGTCCGAGCAGTACTTC
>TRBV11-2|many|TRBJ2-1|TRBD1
CASSLRDSGWGSYNEQFF
TGTGCCAGCAGCTTAAGGGACAGCGGCTGGGGCTCCTACAATGAGCAGTTCTTC
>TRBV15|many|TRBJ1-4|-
CATSREGPRTTNEKLFF
TGTGCCACCAGCAGAGAGGGGCCCAGAACTACTAATGAAAAACTGTTTTTT
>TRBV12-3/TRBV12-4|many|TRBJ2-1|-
CASSLQTTWVLGEQFF
TGTGCCAGCAGTTTGCAGACTACCTGGGTCCTGGGTGAGCAGTTCTTC
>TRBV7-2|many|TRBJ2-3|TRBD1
CASSLVDRGQDTQYF
TGTGCCAGCAGCTTAGTCGACAGGGGGCAAGATACGCAGTATTTT
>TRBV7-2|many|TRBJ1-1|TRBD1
CASSLAYRGWLNTEAFF
TGTGCCAGCAGCTTAGCGTACAGGGGGTGGTTGAACACTGAAGCTTTCTTT
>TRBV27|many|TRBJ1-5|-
CASSLTQDQPQHF
TGTGCCAGCAGTTTAACCCAAGATCAGCCCCAGCATTTT
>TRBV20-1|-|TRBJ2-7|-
CSARDLGRNTEQYF
TGCAGTGCTAGAGATCTGGGACGGAATACCGAGCAGTACTTC
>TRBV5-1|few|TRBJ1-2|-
CASFREDYGYTF
TGCGCCAGTTTCAGGGAGGACTATGGCTACACCTTC
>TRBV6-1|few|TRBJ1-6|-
CASTPVGPDSPLHF
TGTGCCAGCACCCCCGTAGGGCCGGATTCACCCCTCCACTTT
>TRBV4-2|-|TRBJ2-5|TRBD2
CASSHLTSGSNQETQYF
TGTGCCAGCAGCCACCTTACTAGCGGGAGTAACCAAGAGACCCAGTACTTC
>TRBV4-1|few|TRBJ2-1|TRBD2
CASSQLTSGRYNEQFF
TGCGCCAGCAGCCAACTGACTAGCGGCCGCTACAATGAGCAGTTCTTC
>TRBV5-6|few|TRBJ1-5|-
CASSLYVSNQPQHF
TGTGCCAGCAGCTTGTATGTTAGCAATCAGCCCCAGCATTTT
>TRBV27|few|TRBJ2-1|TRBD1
CASSSLPGQGYNEQFF
TGTGCCAGCAGTTCCCTACCGGGACAGGGATACAATGAGCAGTTCTTC
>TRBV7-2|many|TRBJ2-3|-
CASSPRVGTDTQYF
TGTGCCAGCTCCCCCCGGGTAGGCACAGATACGCAGTATTTT
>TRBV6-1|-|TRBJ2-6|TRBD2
CASSFTSAGANVLTF
TGTGCCAGCAGTTTCACTAGCGCTGGGGCCAACGTCCTGACTTTC
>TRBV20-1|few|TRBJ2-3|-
CSATAGVRGTDTQYF
TGCAGTGCGACGGCTGGGGTCCGTGGCACAGATACGCAGTATTTT
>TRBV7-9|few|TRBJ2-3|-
CASSFADSTDTQYF
TGTGCCAGCAGCTTTGCGGATAGCACAGATACGCAGTATTTT
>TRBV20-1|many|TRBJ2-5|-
CSARDSSDPGWETQYF
TGCAGTGCTAGAGATTCCTCAGACCCGGGATGGGAGACCCAGTACTTC
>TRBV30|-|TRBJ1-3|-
CAWSVWRGLSGNTIYF
TGTGCCTGGAGTGTTTGGAGGGGCCTCTCTGGAAACACCATATATTTT
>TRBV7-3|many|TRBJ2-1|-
CASSPGTAYNEQFF
TGTGCCAGCAGCCCTGGAACGGCCTACAATGAGCAGTTCTTC
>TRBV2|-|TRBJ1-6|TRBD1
CASRDGTANSPLHF
TGTGCCAGCAGGGACGGGACAGCTAATTCACCCCTCCACTTT
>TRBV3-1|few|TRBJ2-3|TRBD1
CASSQRADRGRGDTQYF
TGTGCCAGCAGCCAAAGGGCGGACAGGGGGCGAGGAGATACGCAGTATTTT
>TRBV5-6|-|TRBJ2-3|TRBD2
CASSPGNGRTDTQYF
TGTGCCAGCAGCCCTGGGAACGGGAGGACAGATACGCAGTATTTT
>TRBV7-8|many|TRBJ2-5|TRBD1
CADGDRVGETQYF
TGTGCCGACGGAGACAGGGTCGGGGAGACCCAGTACTTC
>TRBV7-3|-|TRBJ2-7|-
CASSHQLEQYF
TGTGCCAGCAGCCACCAGCTCGAGCAGTACTTC
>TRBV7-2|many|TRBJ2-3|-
CASSALAGTDTQYF
TGTGCCAGCAGCGCCCTCGCGGGGACAGATACGCAGTATTTT
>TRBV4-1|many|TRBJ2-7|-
CASSPRDGGYEQYF
TGCGCCAGCAGCCCCCGGGACGGCGGCTACGAGCAGTACTTC
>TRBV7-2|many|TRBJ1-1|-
CASSPYTEAFF
TGTGCCAGCAGCCCCTACACTGAAGCTTTCTTT
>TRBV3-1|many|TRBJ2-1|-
CASSQGPDEQFF
TGTGCCAGCAGCCAAGGTCCTGATGAGCAGTTCTTC
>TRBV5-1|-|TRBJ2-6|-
CASSLVTGANVLTF
TGCGCCAGCAGCTTGGTTACCGGGGCCAACGTCCTGACTTTC
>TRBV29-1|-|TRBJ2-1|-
CSAGLGYNEQFF
TGCAGCGCAGGACTGGGCTACAATGAGCAGTTCTTC
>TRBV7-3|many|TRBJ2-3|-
CASSLWGSTDTQYF
TGTGCCAGCAGCCTCTGGGGAAGCACAGATACGCAGTATTTT
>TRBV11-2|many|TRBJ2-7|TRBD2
CASSPLGGLAGGRAYEQYF
TGTGCCAGCAGCCCTCTCGGGGGACTAGCGGGAGGGAGGGCCTACGAGCAGTACTTC
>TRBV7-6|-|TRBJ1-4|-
CASSSGHSNEKLFF
TGTGCCAGCAGCTCGGGACACTCTAATGAAAAACTGTTTTTT
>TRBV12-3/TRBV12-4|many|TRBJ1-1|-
CASSYSGAAFTEAFF
TGTGCCAGCAGTTATTCCGGGGCGGCCTTCACTGAAGCTTTCTTT
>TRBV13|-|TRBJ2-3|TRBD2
CASSLMTSGRNADTQYF
TGTGCCAGCAGCTTGATGACTAGCGGGAGAAATGCAGATACGCAGTATTTT
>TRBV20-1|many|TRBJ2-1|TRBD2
CSATLASGRAGFYNEQFF
TGCAGTGCTACGCTAGCTAGCGGGAGGGCCGGGTTCTACAATGAGCAGTTCTTC
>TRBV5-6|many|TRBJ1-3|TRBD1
CASSLVPGQGVNTIYF
TGTGCCAGCAGCTTGGTTCCGGGACAGGGTGTAAACACCATATATTTT
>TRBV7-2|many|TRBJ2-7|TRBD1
CASIPGTGSYEQYF
TGTGCCAGCATCCCGGGGACAGGGTCCTACGAGCAGTACTTC
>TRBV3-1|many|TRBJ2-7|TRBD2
CASSPPGLAGGFAYEQYF
TGTGCCAGCAGCCCGCCGGGACTAGCGGGAGGGTTTGCCTACGAGCAGTACTTC
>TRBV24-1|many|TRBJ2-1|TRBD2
CATSDFWGGSYNEQFF
TGTGCCACCAGTGATTTTTGGGGGGGTTCCTACAATGAGCAGTTCTTC
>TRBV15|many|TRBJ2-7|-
CATSRDGRELYEQYF
TGTGCCACCAGCAGAGACGGCAGGGAACTCTACGAGCAGTACTTC
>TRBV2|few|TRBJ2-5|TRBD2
CASRNSGTRRTQYF
TGTGCCAGCAGGAACTCCGGGACTAGGCGGACCCAGTACTTC
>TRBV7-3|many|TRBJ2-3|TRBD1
CASSLIGTGRNTDTQYF
TGTGCCAGCAGCTTAATCGGGACAGGGAGGAACACAGATACGCAGTATTTT
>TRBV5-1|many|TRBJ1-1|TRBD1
CASSLGTGTGGTEAFF
TGCGCCAGCAGCTTGGGAACCGGGACAGGGGGAACTGAAGCTTTCTTT